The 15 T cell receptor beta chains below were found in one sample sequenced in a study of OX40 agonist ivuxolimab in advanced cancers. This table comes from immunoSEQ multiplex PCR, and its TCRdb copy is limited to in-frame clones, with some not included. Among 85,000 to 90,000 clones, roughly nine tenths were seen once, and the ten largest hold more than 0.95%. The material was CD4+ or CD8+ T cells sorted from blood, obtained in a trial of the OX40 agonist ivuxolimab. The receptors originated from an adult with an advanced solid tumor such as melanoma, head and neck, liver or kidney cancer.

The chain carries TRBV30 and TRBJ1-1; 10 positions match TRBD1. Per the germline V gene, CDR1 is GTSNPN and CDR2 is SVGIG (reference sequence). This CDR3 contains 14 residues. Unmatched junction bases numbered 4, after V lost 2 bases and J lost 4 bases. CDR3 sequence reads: CAWSSTGGVTEAFF. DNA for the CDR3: TGTGCCTGGAGTTCGACAGGGGGCGTCACTGAAGCTTTCTTT. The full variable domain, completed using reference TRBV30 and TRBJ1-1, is SQTIHQWPATLVQPVGSPLSLECTVEGTSNPNLYWYRQAAGRGLQLLFYSVGIGQISSEVPQNLSASRPQDRQFILSSKKLLLSDSGFYLCAWSSTGGVTEAFFGQGTRLTVV.

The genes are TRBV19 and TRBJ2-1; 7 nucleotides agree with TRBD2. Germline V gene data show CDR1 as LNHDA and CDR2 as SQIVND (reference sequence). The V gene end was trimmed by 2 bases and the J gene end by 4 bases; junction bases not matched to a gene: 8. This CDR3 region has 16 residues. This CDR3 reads CASSILPAGDYNEQFF. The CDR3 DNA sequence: TGTGCCAGTAGTATACTCCCCGCGGGGGATTACAATGAGCAGTTCTTC. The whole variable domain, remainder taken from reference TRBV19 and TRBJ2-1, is DGGITQSPKYLFRKEGQNVTLSCEQNLNHDAMYWYRQDPGQGLRLIYYSQIVNDFQKGDIAEGYSVSREKKESFPLTVTSAQKNPTAFYLCASSILPAGDYNEQFFGPGTRLTVL.

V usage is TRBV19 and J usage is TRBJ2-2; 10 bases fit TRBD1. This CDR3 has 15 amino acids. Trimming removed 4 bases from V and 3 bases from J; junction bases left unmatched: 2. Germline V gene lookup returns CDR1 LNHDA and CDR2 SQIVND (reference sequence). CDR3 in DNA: TGTGCCAGTAGTAAGACAGGGGGCGACACCGGGGAGCTGTTTTTT. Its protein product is CASSKTGGDTGELFF.

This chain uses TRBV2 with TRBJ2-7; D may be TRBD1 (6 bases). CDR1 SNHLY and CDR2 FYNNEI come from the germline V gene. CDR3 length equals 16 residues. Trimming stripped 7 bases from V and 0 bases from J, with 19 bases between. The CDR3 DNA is TGTGCCAGCACCCCCCAGGGGTTCTCGGGCTCCTACGAGCAGTACTTC. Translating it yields CASTPQGFSGSYEQYF.

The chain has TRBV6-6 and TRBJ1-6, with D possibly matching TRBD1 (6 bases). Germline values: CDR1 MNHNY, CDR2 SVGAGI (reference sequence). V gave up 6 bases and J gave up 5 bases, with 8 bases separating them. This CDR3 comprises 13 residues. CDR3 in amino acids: CASRRQDNSPLHF. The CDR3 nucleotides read TGTGCCAGCAGGAGACAGGATAATTCACCCCTCCACTTT.

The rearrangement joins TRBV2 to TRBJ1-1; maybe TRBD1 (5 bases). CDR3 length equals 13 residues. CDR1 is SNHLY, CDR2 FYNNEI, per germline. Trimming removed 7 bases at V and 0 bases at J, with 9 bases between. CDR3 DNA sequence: TGTGCCAGCAACGGGGGAGTGAACACTGAAGCTTTCTTT. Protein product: CASNGGVNTEAFF.

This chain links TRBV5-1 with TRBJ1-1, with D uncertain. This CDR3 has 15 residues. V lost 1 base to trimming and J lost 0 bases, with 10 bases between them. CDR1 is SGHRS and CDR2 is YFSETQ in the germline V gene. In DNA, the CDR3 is TGCGCCAGCAGCTTGACCGGACCCATGAACACTGAAGCTTTCTTT. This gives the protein CASSLTGPMNTEAFF.

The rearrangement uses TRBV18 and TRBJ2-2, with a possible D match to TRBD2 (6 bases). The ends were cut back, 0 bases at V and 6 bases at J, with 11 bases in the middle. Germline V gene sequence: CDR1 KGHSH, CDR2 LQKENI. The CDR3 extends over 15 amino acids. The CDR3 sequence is CASSPPNSGPGELFF. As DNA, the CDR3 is TGTGCCAGCTCACCACCCAACAGCGGGCCCGGGGAGCTGTTTTTT.

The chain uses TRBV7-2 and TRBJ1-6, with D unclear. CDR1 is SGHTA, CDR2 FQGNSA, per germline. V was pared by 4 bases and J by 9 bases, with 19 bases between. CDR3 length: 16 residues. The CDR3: CASSSRGGGFGSPLHF. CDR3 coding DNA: TGTGCCAGCAGCTCCCGAGGTGGAGGGTTCGGTTCACCCCTCCACTTT.

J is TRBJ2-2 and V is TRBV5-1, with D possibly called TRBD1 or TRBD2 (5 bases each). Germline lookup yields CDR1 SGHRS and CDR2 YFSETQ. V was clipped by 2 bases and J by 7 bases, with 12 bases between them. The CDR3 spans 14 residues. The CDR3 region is CASSFYTGGGELFF. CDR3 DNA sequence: TGCGCCAGCAGCTTCTATACAGGAGGCGGGGAGCTGTTTTTT.

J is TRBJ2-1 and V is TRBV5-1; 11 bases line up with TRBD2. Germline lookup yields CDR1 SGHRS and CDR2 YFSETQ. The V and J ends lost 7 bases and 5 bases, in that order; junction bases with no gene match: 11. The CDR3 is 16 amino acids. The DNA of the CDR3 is TGCGCCAGCGGATATAAAAGGACTAGCGGGCACAATGAGCAGTTCTTC. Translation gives CASGYKRTSGHNEQFF.

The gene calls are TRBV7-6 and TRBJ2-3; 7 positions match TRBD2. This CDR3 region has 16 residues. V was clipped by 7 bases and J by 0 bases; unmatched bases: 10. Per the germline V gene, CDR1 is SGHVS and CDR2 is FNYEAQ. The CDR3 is CASTLLATTSTDTQYF. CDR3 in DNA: TGTGCCAGCACCCTACTAGCGACCACTAGCACAGATACGCAGTATTTT.

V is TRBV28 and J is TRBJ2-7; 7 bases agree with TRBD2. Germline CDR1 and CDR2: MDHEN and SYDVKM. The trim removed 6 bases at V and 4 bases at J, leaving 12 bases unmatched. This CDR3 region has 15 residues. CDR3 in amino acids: CASSLGAGVRYEQYF. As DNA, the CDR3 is TGTGCCAGCAGCCTAGGGGCGGGAGTAAGGTACGAGCAGTACTTC.

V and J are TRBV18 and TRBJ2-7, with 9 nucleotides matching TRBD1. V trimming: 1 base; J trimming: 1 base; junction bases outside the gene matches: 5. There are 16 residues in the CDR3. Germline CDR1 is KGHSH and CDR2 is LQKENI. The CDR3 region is CASSPLSGTGSYEQYF. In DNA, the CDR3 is TGTGCCAGCTCACCACTCAGCGGGACAGGGTCCTACGAGCAGTACTTC.

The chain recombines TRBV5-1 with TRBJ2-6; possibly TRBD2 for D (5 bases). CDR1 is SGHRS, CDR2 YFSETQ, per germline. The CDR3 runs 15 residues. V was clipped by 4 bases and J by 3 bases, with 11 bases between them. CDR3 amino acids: CASSPDSGGANVLTF. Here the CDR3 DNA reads TGCGCCAGCAGCCCGGACTCTGGTGGGGCCAACGTCCTGACTTTC.